This T cell receptor (beta chain) emerged from a study of coeliac disease. Here immunoSEQ multiplex PCR was the method, and the copy in TCRdb shows in-frame clones only, minus some. This table has 2,500 to 3,500 clones, around 60% appearing once. This clone is large in the sample. This CDR3 has 15 residues. With 4 bases removed from V and 4 bases from J, the gap between germline ends came to 18 bases. Per the germline V gene, CDR1 is SGHDT and CDR2 is YYEEEE. This sequence was found in a middle-aged woman. The rearrangement joins TRBV5-6 to TRBJ2-7; possible D gene TRBD1, 5 bases. Sample: intraepithelial lymphocytes from the gut. The CDR3 coding sequence is TGTGCCAGCAGCGGAGAACAGGACCTCGAATACGAGCAGTACTTC. This sequence encodes CASSGEQDLEYEQYF.